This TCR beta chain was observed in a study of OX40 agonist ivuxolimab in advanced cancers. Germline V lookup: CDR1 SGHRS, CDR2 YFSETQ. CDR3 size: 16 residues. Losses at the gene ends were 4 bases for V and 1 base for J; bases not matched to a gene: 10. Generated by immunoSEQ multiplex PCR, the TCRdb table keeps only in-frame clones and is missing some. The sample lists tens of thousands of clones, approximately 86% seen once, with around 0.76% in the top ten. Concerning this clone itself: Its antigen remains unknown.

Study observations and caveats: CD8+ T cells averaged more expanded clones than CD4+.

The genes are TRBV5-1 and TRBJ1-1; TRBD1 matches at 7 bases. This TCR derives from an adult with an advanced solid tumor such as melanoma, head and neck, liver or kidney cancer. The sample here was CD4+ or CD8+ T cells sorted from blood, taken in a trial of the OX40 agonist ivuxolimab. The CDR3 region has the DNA TGCGCCAGCAGCCACGGAGGGGGCAAGGCGAACACTGAAGCTTTCTTT. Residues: CASSHGGGKANTEAFF. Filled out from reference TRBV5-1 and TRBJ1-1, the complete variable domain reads KAGVTQTPRYLIKTRGQQVTLSCSPISGHRSVSWYQQTPGQGLQFLFEYFSETQRNKGNFPGRFSGRQFSNSRSEMNVSTLELGDSALYLCASSHGGGKANTEAFFGQGTRLTVV.